What follows describes a single T cell receptor beta chain. This sample is part of a study of blood T cell repertoires in COVID-19. Study in general: PBMCs, B-cell-depleted T cells, or T cells were the source of the cDNA or gDNA that made up the material.

The data were produced by immunoSEQ multiplex PCR, yet TCRdb's version contains in-frame clones alone and is incomplete. The table lists over 150,000 clones, around 82% of them singletons. Two consecutive negative NP/OP PCR tests, clearance, or resolved symptoms defined Cohort 3 recovery. The germline V and J ends were trimmed by 7 bases and 7 bases, with 22 bases remaining between them. The germline V gene has CDR1 LNHDA and CDR2 SQIVND (reference sequence). The CDR3 runs to 15 residues. This TCR derives from a man aged 40-49 years who had recovered from COVID-19. The V gene is TRBV19, the J gene TRBJ1-1; maybe TRBD1 (6 bases). Sequenced sample: PBMCs or T cells enriched from blood (not recorded which). CDR3 residues: CASISMGWGPSEAFF. Written as DNA, the CDR3 is TGTGCCAGTATCTCTATGGGATGGGGGCCCAGTGAAGCTTTCTTT.